A selection of T cell receptor beta chains follows, all from one sample in a study of shared clonotypes between healthy human individuals. Clones were sequenced by immunoSEQ multiplex PCR, and TCRdb holds only the in-frame ones, with some missing. Of some 2 million clones in the sample, about 94% were seen once. Specimen: naive CD8+ T cells sorted from blood. The receptors stem from a man aged 18 to 35 in good health. Each CDR3 is given with its conserved first and last residue. The D gene is left open where the match is weak. A row's size may be missing; if present it is once, few, many or a size class.

clone_size	j_call	d_call	v_call	cdr3_nt	cdr3_aa
-	TRBJ1-6	-	TRBV19	TGTGCCAGTAAAGGACTCTACGGGGCCTATAATTCACCCCTCCACTTT	CASKGLYGAYNSPLHF
-	TRBJ2-1	TRBD2	TRBV10-3	TGTGCCATCAGTGACTTAGCGGGGTACTCCTACAATGAGCAGTTCTTC	CAISDLAGYSYNEQFF
-	TRBJ2-2	-	TRBV7-9	TGTGCCAGCAGCTTGGGGACGGGGTCGGGAGCCCCCGAGGAGCTGTTTTTT	CASSLGTGSGAPEELFF
-	TRBJ2-2	TRBD1	TRBV19	TGTGCCAGTAGCCTTGGGACAGCCTTCGCCGGGGAGCTGTTTTTT	CASSLGTAFAGELFF
once	TRBJ2-7	-	TRBV11-2	TGTGCCAGCAGCTTATTGGTGGGCGGAGGTTGGATGGACTTC	CASSLLVGGGWMDF
-	TRBJ2-3	-	TRBV7-8	TGTGCCAGCAGCTTAGCCGGGAGCACAGATACGCAGTATTTT	CASSLAGSTDTQYF
-	TRBJ2-2	-	TRBV2	TGTGCCAGCAGGCCTATGACCGGGGAGCTGTTTTTT	CASRPMTGELFF
-	TRBJ2-2	-	TRBV10-1	TGCGCCAGCAGTGAGACAGGTAACACCGGGGAGCTGTTTTTT	CASSETGNTGELFF
-	TRBJ2-1	-	TRBV5-1	TGCGCCAGCAGCTTGGGACGGGTAGCTTACAATGAGCAGTTCTTC	CASSLGRVAYNEQFF
-	TRBJ2-1	TRBD2	TRBV13	TGTGCCAGCAGCCCCCAGCTGGCTAGCGGCTCCTACAATGAGCAGTTCTTC	CASSPQLASGSYNEQFF
-	TRBJ1-3	-	TRBV6-1	TGTGCCATCTCTAGTGACACTAGCTCTGGAAACACCATATATTTT	CAISSDTSSGNTIYF
-	TRBJ2-3	TRBD2	TRBV9	TGTGCCAGCAGCGCTTCCCTAGCGGTCCCCACAGATACGCAGTATTTT	CASSASLAVPTDTQYF
-	TRBJ1-2	-	TRBV5-1	TGCGCCAGCAGCCCCCGGGTCTACTTCAACAATTCGGGCTATGGCTACACCTTC	CASSPRVYFNNSGYGYTF
-	TRBJ2-7	TRBD1	TRBV11-2	TGTGCCAGCAGCTTAGTCCGGGGACAGGGCTCCGACGAGCAGTACTTC	CASSLVRGQGSDEQYF
-	TRBJ1-1	-	TRBV19	TGTGCCAGTAGTATATTAATGGTCTCTGAAGCTTTCTTT	CASSILMVSEAFF
-	TRBJ2-5	-	TRBV6-1	TGTGCCAGCAGTGAAGGGGCTTCAGAGACCCAGTACTTC	CASSEGASETQYF
-	TRBJ2-1	-	TRBV19	TGTGCCAGTAGTATGGACAGCCGCGGTGAGCAGTTCTTC	CASSMDSRGEQFF
-	TRBJ2-3	-	TRBV7-6	TGTGCCAGCAGCTCTTTCTATCAGGAGCATACGCAGTATTTT	CASSSFYQEHTQYF
-	TRBJ2-3	TRBD2	TRBV7-2	TGTGCCAGCAGCTTATTTGCGGGAGAGGGCGACACAGATACGCAGTATTTT	CASSLFAGEGDTDTQYF
-	TRBJ2-7	-	TRBV5-6	TGTGCCAGCAGCTTGGCCGGCGGGGCTGACTACGAGCAGTACTTC	CASSLAGGADYEQYF
-	TRBJ2-7	TRBD2	TRBV4-3	TGCGCCAGCAGCCAAGACGGGGGGAGCCCCTACGAGCAGTACTTC	CASSQDGGSPYEQYF
-	TRBJ1-6	TRBD1	TRBV19	TGTGCCAGTAGTCCAACCTCAGGGGGCACCTCACCCCTCCACTTT	CASSPTSGGTSPLHF
-	TRBJ1-2	-	TRBV4-1	TGCGCCAGCAGCCAGGCAGTTCGGGACGACTATGGCTACACCTTC	CASSQAVRDDYGYTF
-	TRBJ1-1	-	TRBV5-4	TGTGCCAGCAGCTTGCGGGGGGCGGGAACTGAAGCTTTCTTT	CASSLRGAGTEAFF
-	TRBJ2-2	TRBD1	TRBV4-1	TGCGCCAGCAGCCACCTCCCCGGACAGGGCTACACCGGGGAGCTGTTTTTT	CASSHLPGQGYTGELFF
-	TRBJ1-2	TRBD1	TRBV7-9	TGTGCCAGCAGCTATACGGGACAGCTTAACTATGGCTACACCTTC	CASSYTGQLNYGYTF
once	TRBJ2-7	-	TRBV29-1	TGCAGCGTTGGGGGGGGACAAATCTCGGAGGAGCAGTACTTC	CSVGGGQISEEQYF
once	TRBJ1-5	-	TRBV27	TGTGCCAGCAGTCCGCAGGGGAGCAATCAGCCCCAGCATTTT	CASSPQGSNQPQHF
-	TRBJ2-3	TRBD2	TRBV5-1	TGCGCCAGCGGCATCGGGACTAGCGGCACAGATACGCAGTATTTT	CASGIGTSGTDTQYF
-	TRBJ2-1	-	TRBV12-5	TGTGCTAGTGGTTTGACGTACGGGGTAGAGAGTGATGAGCAGTTCTTC	CASGLTYGVESDEQFF
once	TRBJ2-7	TRBD2	TRBV7-2	TGTGCCAGCAGCTTAGCCGGGACTAGCGGGAGTCCCTACGAGCAGTACTTC	CASSLAGTSGSPYEQYF
-	TRBJ2-2	-	TRBV10-2	TGCGCCAGCAGTGACACGAAACGTACCGGGGAGCTGTTTTTT	CASSDTKRTGELFF
-	TRBJ2-1	TRBD2	TRBV7-9	TGTGCCAGCAGCGCATCCGGACTAGCGGGGCGGCTTGAGCAGTTCTTC	CASSASGLAGRLEQFF
-	TRBJ1-6	-	TRBV25-1	TGTGCCAGCAGTGAGGTCTCGTATGGGGGTTCACCCCTCCACTTT	CASSEVSYGGSPLHF
-	TRBJ2-7	TRBD1	TRBV7-9	TGTGCCAGCAGCTTCGGGACAGGGGGTTTCCACGAGCAGTACTTC	CASSFGTGGFHEQYF
-	TRBJ1-2	-	TRBV2	TGTGCCAGCAGTGGGCTTGGCTACACCTTC	CASSGLGYTF
-	TRBJ2-7	-	TRBV27	TGTGCCAGCAGGCAAGAGGTCGACGAGCAGTACTTC	CASRQEVDEQYF
-	TRBJ2-7	TRBD1	TRBV4-1	TGCGCCAGCAGCACGCCGGGACAGTACGGCGAGCAGTACTTC	CASSTPGQYGEQYF
-	TRBJ2-7	TRBD2	TRBV5-4	TGTGCCAGCAGCTTTGTTAGCGGGAGGGCTTCCTACGAGCAGTACTTC	CASSFVSGRASYEQYF
few	TRBJ2-3	TRBD1	TRBV15	TGTGCCACCAGCAGAGGACAGGGGGCCGCAGATACGCAGTATTTT	CATSRGQGAADTQYF
-	TRBJ2-7	TRBD1	TRBV5-1	TGCGCCAGCGGCACCGGGACAGGGCACAACGAGCAGTACTTC	CASGTGTGHNEQYF
-	TRBJ2-4	-	TRBV11-2	TGTGCCAGCAGCTTACTGGCGGGATCCCTAGCCAAAAACATTCAGTACTTC	CASSLLAGSLAKNIQYF
-	TRBJ2-1	TRBD2	TRBV10-2	TGCGCCAGCATTACGACTAGCGGGGTATACAATGAGCAGTTCTTC	CASITTSGVYNEQFF
-	TRBJ2-5	TRBD2	TRBV6-4	TGTGCCAGCAGTGTCCCAAGACTAGCGGGGGAAGAGACCCAGTACTTC	CASSVPRLAGEETQYF
-	TRBJ2-3	-	TRBV2	TGTGCCAGCGCCGAACCCCTCGGCGGGAGCACAGATACGCAGTATTTT	CASAEPLGGSTDTQYF
-	TRBJ2-7	-	TRBV9	TGTGCCAGCAGCGTAGAAGGAGGGGCCCCCTACGAGCAGTACTTC	CASSVEGGAPYEQYF
-	TRBJ1-6	-	TRBV4-1	TGCGCCAGCAGCCAAGAAGTAGGCTTCAATTCACCCCTCCACTTT	CASSQEVGFNSPLHF
-	TRBJ2-3	TRBD2	TRBV28	TGTGCCAGCAGTTTTGGGCGGGGGGGCCATAGCACAGATACGCAGTATTTT	CASSFGRGGHSTDTQYF
-	TRBJ2-3	TRBD2	TRBV28	TGTGCCAGCAGTTTATCGCGGGGGGGCCTCACAGATACGCAGTATTTT	CASSLSRGGLTDTQYF
-	TRBJ1-6	-	TRBV21-1	TGTGCCAGCAGCAAGGGTACGGCAATGAGTTCACCCCTCCACTTT	CASSKGTAMSSPLHF
-	TRBJ2-1	TRBD1	TRBV19	TGTGCCAGTAGTATCGGACAGGGTGTAGTCAATGAGCAGTTCTTC	CASSIGQGVVNEQFF
once	TRBJ2-2	TRBD1	TRBV29-1	TGCAGCGTTGGGGACAGTAACACCGGGGAGCTGTTTTTT	CSVGDSNTGELFF
-	TRBJ1-2	TRBD1	TRBV6-1	TGTGCCAGCAGTGAAGCGCGAACAGGGGGCCTTGGCTACACCTTC	CASSEARTGGLGYTF
once	TRBJ2-1	TRBD2	TRBV6-1	TGTGCCAGTCATAGGACTAGCGGGAGTTTCGATGAGCAGTTCTTC	CASHRTSGSFDEQFF